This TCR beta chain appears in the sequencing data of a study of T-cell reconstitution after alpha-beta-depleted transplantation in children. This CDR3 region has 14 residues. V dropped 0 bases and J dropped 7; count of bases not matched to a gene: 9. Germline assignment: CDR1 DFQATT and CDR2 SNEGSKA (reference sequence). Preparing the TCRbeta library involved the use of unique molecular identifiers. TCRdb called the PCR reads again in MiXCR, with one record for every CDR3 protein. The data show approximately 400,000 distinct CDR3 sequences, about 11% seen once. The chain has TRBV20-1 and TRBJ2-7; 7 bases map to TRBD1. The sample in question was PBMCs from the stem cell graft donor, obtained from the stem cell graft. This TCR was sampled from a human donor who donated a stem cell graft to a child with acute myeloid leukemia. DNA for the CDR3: TGCAGTGCTAGAGACCCCATGACAGGGTTTGAGCAGTACTTC. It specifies CSARDPMTGFEQYF.